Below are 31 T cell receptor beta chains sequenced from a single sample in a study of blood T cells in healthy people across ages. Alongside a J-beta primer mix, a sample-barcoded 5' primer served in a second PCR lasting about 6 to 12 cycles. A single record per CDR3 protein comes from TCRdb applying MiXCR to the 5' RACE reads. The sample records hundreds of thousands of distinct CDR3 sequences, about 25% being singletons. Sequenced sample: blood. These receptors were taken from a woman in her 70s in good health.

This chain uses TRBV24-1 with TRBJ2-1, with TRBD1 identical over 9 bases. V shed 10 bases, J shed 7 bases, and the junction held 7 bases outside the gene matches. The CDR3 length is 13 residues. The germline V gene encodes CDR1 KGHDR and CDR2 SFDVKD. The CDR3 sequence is CATRDRVINEQFF. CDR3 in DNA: TGTGCCACGCGGGACAGGGTAATTAATGAGCAGTTCTTC.

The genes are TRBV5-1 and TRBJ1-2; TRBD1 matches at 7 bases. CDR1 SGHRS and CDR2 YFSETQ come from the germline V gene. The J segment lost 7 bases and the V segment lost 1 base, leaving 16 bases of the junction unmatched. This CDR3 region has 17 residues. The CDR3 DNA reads TGCGCCAGCAGCTTGCAGGGGGGGATGGGATTTTCGGCTGGCTACACCTTC. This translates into CASSLQGGMGFSAGYTF.

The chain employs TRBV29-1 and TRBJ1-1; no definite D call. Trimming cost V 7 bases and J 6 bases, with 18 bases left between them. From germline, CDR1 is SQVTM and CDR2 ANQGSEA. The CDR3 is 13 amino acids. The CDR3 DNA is TGCAGCGCCGTATCCGCAGGAACCTCTGAAGCTTTCTTT. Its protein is CSAVSAGTSEAFF.

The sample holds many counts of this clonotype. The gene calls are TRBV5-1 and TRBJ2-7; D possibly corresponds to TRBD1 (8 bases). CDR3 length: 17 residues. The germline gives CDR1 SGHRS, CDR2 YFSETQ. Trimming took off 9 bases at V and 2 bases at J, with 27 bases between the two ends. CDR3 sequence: CATPGQGASGSPYEQYF. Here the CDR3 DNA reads TGCGCCACCCCCGGACAGGGTGCTAGCGGATCTCCCTACGAGCAGTACTTC.

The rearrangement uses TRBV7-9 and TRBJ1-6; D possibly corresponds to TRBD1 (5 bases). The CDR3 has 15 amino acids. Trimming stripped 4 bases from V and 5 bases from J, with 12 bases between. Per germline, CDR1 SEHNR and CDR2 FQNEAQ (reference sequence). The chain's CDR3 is CASSWSPGHNSPLHF. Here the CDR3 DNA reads TGTGCCAGCAGCTGGTCACCGGGACATAATTCACCCCTCCACTTT.

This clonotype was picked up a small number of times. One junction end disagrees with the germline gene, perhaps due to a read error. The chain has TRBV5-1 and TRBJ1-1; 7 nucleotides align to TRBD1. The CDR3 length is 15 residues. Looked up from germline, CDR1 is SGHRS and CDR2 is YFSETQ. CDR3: CASSLTGEVGTEAVF. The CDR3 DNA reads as TGCGCCAGCAGCTTGACAGGGGAGGTTGGCACTGAAGCTGTCTTT.

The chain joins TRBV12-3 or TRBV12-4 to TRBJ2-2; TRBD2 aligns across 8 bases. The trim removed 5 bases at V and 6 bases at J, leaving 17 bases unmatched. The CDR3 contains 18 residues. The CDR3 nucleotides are TGTGCCAGCAGTCTCACGGGACTAGAGACGATTGTGGCCGGGGAGCTGTTTTTT. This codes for CASSLTGLETIVAGELFF.

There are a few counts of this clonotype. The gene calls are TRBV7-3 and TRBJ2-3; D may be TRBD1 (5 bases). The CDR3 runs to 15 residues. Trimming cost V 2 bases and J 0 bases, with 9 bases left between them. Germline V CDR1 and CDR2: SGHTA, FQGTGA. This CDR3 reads CASSLSPGSTDTQYF. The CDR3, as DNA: TGTGCCAGCAGCTTATCTCCAGGGAGCACAGATACGCAGTATTTT.

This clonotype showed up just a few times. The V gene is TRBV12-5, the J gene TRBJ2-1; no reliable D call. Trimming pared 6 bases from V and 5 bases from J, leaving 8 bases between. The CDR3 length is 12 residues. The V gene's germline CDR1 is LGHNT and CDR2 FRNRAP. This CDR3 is CASGIQDNEQFF. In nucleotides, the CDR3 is TGTGCTAGTGGGATCCAAGACAATGAGCAGTTCTTC. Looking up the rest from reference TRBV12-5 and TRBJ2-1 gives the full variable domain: DARVTQTPRHKVTEMGQEVTMRCQPILGHNTVFWYRQTMMQGLELLAYFRNRAPLDDSGMPKDRFSAEMPDATLATLKIQPSEPRDSAVYFCASGIQDNEQFFGPGTRLTVL.

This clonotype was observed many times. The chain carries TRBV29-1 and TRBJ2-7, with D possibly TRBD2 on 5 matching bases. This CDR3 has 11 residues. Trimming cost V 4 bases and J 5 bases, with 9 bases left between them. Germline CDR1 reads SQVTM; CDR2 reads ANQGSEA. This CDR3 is CSVGVLDEQYF. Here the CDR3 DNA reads TGCAGCGTTGGGGTACTAGACGAGCAGTACTTC.

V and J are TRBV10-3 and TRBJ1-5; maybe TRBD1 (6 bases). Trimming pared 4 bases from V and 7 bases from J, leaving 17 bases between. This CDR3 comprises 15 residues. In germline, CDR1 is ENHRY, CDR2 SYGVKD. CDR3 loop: CAISASAGDGQPQHF. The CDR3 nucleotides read TGTGCCATCAGTGCCTCAGCAGGGGATGGGCAGCCCCAGCATTTT.

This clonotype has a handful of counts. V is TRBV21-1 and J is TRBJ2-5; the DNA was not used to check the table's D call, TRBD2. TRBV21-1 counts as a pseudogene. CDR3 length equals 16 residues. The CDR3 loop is CASSKAPREERETQYF. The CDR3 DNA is TGTGCCAGCAGCAAAGCCCCGCGGGAGGAACGAGAGACCCAGTACTTC.

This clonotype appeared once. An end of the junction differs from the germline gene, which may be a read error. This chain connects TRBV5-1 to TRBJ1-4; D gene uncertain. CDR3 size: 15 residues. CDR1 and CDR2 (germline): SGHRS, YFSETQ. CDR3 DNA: TGCGCCTGCAGCTTCGACGGCTCGGCGGATGAAAAACTGTTTTTT. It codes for CACSFDGSADEKLFF.

The CDR3 DNA sequence: TGTGCCAGCAGCGCCGGACGGGTCTCTGGCTACACCTTC. As protein: CASSAGRVSGYTF. The chain combines TRBV7-2 with TRBJ1-2; D uncertain. CDR3 length equals 13 residues. Germline assignment: CDR1 SGHTA and CDR2 FQGNSA. V was shortened by 5 bases and J by 7 bases, with 14 bases between the two germline ends.

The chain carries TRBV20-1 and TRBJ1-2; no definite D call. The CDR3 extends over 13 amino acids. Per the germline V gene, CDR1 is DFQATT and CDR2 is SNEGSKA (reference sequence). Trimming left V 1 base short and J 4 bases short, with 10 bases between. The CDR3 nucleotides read TGCAGTGCTAGAGCCTACAATGGCTATGGCTACACCTTC. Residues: CSARAYNGYGYTF.

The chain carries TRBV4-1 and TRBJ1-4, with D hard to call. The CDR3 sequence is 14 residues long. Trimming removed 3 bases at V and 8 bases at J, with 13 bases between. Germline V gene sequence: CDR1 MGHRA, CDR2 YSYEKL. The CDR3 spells CASSQPGSEEKLFF. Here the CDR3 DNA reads TGCGCCAGCAGCCAGCCGGGCAGTGAGGAAAAACTGTTTTTT.

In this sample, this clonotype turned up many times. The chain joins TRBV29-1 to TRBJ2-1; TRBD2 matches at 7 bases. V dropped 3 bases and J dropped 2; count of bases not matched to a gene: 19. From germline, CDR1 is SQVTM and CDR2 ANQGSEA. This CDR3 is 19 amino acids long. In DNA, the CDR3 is TGCAGCGTTGACGACTCCGCTTGGGGCGGGAGTGTGACCTACAATGAGCAGTTCTTC. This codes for CSVDDSAWGGSVTYNEQFF.

CDR3 DNA: TGTGCCAGCAGCCTCGGGACTAGCGGGAGAATCGGCGAGCAGTACTTC. This encodes CASSLGTSGRIGEQYF. V is TRBV3-1 and J is TRBJ2-7, with 14 bases lining up with TRBD2. Trimming cost V 4 bases and J 6 bases; bases outside gene matches: 8. The CDR3 sequence is 16 residues long. CDR1 and CDR2 (germline): LGHDT, YNNKEL (reference sequence).

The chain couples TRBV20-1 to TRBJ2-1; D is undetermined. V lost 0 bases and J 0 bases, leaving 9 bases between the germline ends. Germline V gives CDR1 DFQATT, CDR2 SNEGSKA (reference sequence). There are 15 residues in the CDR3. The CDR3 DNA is TGCAGTGCTAGAGATGCGGAGCACTCCTACAATGAGCAGTTCTTC. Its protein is CSARDAEHSYNEQFF.

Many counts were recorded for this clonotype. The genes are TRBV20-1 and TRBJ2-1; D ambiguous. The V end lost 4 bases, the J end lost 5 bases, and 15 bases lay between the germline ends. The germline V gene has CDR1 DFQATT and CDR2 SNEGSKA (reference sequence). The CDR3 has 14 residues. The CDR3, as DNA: TGCAGTGCTACGCCAGCCGTTGGTGACAATGAGCAGTTCTTC. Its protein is CSATPAVGDNEQFF.

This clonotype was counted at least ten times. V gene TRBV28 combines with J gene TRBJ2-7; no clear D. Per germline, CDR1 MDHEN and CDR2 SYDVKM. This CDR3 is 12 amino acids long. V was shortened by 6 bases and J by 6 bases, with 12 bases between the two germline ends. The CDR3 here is CASSGLKREQYF. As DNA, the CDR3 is TGTGCCAGCAGCGGCCTCAAACGCGAGCAGTACTTC.

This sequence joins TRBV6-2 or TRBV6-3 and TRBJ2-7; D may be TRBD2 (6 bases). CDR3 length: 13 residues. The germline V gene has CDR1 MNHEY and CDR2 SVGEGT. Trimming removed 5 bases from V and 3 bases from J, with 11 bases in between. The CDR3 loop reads CASSTLSGYEQYF. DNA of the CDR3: TGTGCCAGCAGTACCCTTAGCGGCTACGAGCAGTACTTC.

CDR3 DNA: TGTGCCAGCAGCCCGGGACTAGCGGGAGGGCCTATGTTAAATGAGCAGTTCTTC. This sequence encodes CASSPGLAGGPMLNEQFF. The genes are TRBV7-9 and TRBJ2-5; 16 bases agree with TRBD2. TRBJ2-1 explains the end of the DNA better; the J call may be wrong. The CDR3 is 18 amino acids. Germline V CDR1 and CDR2: SEHNR, FQNEAQ (reference sequence).

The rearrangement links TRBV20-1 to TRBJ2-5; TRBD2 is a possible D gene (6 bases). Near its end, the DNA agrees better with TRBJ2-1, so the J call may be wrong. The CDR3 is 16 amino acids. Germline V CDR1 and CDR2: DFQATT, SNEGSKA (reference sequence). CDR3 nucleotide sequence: TGCAGTGCTAGTCCACTTGGCGGGATCGGAAGGGGCGAGCAGTTCTTC. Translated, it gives CSASPLGGIGRGEQFF.

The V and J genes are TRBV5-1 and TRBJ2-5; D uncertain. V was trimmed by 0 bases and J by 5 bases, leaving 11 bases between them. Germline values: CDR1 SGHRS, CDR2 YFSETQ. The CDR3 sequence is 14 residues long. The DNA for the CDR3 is TGCGCCAGCAGCTTGGCGGGCAGTCGGGAGACCCAGTACTTC. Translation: CASSLAGSRETQYF.

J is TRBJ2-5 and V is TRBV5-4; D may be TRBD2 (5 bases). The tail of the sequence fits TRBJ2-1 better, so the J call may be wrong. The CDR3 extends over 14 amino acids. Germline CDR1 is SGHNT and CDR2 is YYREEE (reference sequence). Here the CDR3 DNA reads TGTGCCAGCAAGGGCATGGCGGGCATGAATGAGCAGTTCTTC. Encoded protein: CASKGMAGMNEQFF.

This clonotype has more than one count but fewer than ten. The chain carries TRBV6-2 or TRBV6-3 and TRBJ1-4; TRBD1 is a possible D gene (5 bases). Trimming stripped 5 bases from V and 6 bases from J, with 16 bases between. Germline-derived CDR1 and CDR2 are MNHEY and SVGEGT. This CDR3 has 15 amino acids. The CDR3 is CASSHAGTSDEKLFF. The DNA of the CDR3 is TGTGCCAGCAGTCACGCCGGGACGTCCGATGAAAAACTGTTTTTT.

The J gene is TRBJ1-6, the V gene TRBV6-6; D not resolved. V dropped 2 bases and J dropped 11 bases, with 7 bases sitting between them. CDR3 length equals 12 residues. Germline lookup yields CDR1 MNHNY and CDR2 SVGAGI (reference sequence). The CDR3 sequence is CASSYRETPLHF. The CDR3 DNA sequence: TGTGCCAGCAGTTACAGGGAAACACCCCTCCACTTT.

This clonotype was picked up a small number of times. CDR3 residues: CATVRASRTDTQYF. The CDR3 DNA sequence: TGTGCCACCGTCCGGGCCTCGCGCACAGATACGCAGTATTTT. V gene TRBV28 combines with J gene TRBJ2-3; no reliable D call. Trimming cost V 10 bases and J 1 base, with 15 bases left between them. This CDR3 comprises 14 residues. The germline CDR1 and CDR2 sequences are MDHEN and SYDVKM.

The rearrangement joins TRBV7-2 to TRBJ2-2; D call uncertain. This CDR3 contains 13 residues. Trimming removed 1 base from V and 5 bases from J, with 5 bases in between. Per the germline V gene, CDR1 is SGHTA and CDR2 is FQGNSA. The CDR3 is CASSLDQTGELFF. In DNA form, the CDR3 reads TGTGCCAGCAGCTTAGACCAGACCGGGGAGCTGTTTTTT.

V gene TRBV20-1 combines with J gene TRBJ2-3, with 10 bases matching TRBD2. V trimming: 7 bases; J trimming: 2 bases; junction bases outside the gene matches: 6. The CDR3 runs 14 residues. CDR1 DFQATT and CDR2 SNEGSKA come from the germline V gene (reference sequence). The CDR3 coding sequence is TGCAGTGGGGGAACTAGCGGGGCCACAGATACGCAGTATTTT. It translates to CSGGTSGATDTQYF.